This record concerns one TCR beta chain sequence. Its specificity is unknown. TCRdb re-derived calls from the RT-PCR reads in MiXCR, one entry per CDR3 protein. The sample lists a few hundred thousand distinct CDR3 sequences; 12% to 15% were seen once. This sample stems from a study of response to subunit inactivated influenza vaccine. Study observations and caveats: Each seasonal influenza vaccination recruits few new T cells, the authors suggested.

The V end lost 3 bases, the J end lost 3 bases, and 13 bases lay between the germline ends. The germline V gene has CDR1 SGDLS and CDR2 YYNGEE. This CDR3 has 15 amino acids. The chain employs TRBV9 and TRBJ2-1, with D possibly TRBD1 on 6 matching bases. The sequenced sample was PBMCs from blood, obtained 11 to 12 days after vaccination. This clonotype was sampled from a man over 45 who received an inactivated influenza vaccine. The CDR3 is CASSGDGQIYNEQFF. The DNA of the CDR3 is TGTGCCAGCAGCGGGGACGGACAGATCTACAATGAGCAGTTCTTC.